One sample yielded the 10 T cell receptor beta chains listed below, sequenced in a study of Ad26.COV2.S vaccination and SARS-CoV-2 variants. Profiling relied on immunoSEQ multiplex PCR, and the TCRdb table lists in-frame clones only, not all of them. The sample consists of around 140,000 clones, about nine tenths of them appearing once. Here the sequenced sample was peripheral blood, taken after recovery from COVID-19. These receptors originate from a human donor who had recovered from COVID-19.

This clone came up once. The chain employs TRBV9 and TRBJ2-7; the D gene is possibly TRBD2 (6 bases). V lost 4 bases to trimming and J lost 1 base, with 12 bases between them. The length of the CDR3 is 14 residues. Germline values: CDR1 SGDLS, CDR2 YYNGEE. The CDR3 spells CASSSGDESYEQYF. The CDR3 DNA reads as TGTGCCAGCAGCTCGGGAGACGAATCCTACGAGCAGTACTTC. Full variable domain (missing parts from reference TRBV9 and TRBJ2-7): DSGVTQTPKHLITATGQRVTLRCSPRSGDLSVYWYQQSLDQGLQFLIQYYNGEERAKGNILERFSAQQFPDLHSELNLSSLELGDSALYFCASSSGDESYEQYFGPGTRLTVT.

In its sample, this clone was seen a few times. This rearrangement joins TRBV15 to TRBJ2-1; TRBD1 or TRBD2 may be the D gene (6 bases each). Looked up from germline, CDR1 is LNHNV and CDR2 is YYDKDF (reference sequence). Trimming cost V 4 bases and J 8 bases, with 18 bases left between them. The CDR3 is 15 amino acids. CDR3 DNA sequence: TGTGCCACCAGCAAAGAGGGGGGCCGGAGGGATGAGCAGTTCTTC. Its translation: CATSKEGGRRDEQFF.

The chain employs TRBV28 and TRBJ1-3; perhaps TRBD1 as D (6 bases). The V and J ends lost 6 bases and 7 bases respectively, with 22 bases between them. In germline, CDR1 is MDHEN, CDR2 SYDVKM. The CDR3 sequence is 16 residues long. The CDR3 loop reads CASRPRLTGKGNTIYF. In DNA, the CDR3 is TGTGCCAGCAGGCCGAGGCTAACAGGGAAAGGGAACACCATATATTTT.

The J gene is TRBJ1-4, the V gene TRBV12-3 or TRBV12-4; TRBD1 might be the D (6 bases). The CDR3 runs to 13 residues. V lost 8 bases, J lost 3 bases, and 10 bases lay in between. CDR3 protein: CASRGQPNEKLFF. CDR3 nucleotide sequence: TGTGCCAGCCGCGGACAGCCTAATGAAAAACTGTTTTTT.

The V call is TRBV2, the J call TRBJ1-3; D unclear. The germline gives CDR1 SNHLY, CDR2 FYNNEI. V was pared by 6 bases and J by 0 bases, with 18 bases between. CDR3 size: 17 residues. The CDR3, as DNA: TGTGCCAGCAGGGACTACGTCGCCGGATACTCTGGAAACACCATATATTTT. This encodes CASRDYVAGYSGNTIYF.

The CDR3 nucleotides are TGTGCCAGCACCCTGGAGGGCAGCAATGAATCACCCCTCCACTTT. The encoded protein is CASTLEGSNESPLHF. The chain has TRBV2 and TRBJ1-6; D unclear. The CDR3 has 15 amino acids. The germline V gene has CDR1 SNHLY and CDR2 FYNNEI. V gave up 7 bases and J gave up 10 bases, with 20 bases separating them.

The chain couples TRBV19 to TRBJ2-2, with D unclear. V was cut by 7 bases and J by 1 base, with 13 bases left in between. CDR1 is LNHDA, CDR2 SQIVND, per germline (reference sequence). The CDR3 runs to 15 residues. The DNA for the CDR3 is TGTGCCAGTAATTCTCAGCAGCTGAACACCGGGGAGCTGTTTTTT. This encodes CASNSQQLNTGELFF.

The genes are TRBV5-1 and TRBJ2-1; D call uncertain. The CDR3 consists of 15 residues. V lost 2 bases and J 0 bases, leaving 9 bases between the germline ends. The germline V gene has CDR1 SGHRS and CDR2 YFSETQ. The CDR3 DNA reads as TGCGCCAGCAGCTTCGGCTCGAGCTCCTACAATGAGCAGTTCTTC. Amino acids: CASSFGSSSYNEQFF.

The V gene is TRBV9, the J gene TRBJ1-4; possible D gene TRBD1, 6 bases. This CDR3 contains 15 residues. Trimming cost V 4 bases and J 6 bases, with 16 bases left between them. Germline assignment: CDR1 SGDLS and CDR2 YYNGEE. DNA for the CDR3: TGTGCCAGCAGCTTATCGACAGGCGGGGATGAAAAACTGTTTTTT. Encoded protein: CASSLSTGGDEKLFF.

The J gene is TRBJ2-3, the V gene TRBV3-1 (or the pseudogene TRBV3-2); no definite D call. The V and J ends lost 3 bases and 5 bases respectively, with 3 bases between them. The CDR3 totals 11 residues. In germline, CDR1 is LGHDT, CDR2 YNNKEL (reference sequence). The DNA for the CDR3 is TGTGCCAGCAGCCAGGGAGATACGCAGTATTTT. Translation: CASSQGDTQYF.